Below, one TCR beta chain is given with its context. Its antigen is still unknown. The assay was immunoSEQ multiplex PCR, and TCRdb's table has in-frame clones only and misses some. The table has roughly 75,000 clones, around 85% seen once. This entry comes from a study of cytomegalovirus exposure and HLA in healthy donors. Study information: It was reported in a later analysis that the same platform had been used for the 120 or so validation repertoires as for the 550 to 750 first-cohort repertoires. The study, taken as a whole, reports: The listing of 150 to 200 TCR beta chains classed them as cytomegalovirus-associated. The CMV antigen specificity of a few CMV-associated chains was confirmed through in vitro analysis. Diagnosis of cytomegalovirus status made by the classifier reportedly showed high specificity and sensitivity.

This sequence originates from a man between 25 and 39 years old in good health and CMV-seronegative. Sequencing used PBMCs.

This CDR3 is CASSSTSGGNEQFF. The CDR3 nucleotides read TGCGCCAGCAGCTCAACTAGCGGGGGAAATGAGCAGTTCTTC. The chain is built from TRBV5-1 and TRBJ2-1, with TRBD2 matching over 11 bases. With V trimmed by 3 bases and J by 7 bases, 3 bases remained unmatched. Germline assignment: CDR1 SGHRS and CDR2 YFSETQ. There are 14 residues in the CDR3.